The clone carrying this T cell receptor (beta chain) appeared a few times. V shed 2 bases and J shed 2 bases, with 7 bases lying between them. CDR3 length: 13 amino acids. The sample originates from a study of T-cell memory formation after mild COVID-19. Each CDR3 protein is one row after TCRdb ran MiXCR on the 5' RACE reads. The sample lists some 120,000 distinct CDR3 sequences, 15% to 20% occurring once. The TCR comes from an adult woman who had mild COVID-19 (a few samples of this study predate the infection). Cell type and time point are not known. The V gene is TRBV12-3 or TRBV12-4, the J gene TRBJ2-7; D is uncertain. The sample consisted of PBMCs or a T cell subset sorted from them (not recorded which). The CDR3 DNA follows: TGTGCCAGCAGTTTAACCGTAGCCTACGAGCAGTACTTC. Encoded protein: CASSLTVAYEQYF.